This TCR beta chain was found in a study of blood T cell repertoires in COVID-19. Study-level information: There were acute and convalescent COVID-19 samples, and they came from the United States, Italy and Spain. T cells, B-cell-depleted T cells, or PBMCs supplied cDNA or gDNA.

Method: immunoSEQ multiplex PCR; TCRdb's copy keeps in-frame clones and lacks some. The data hold 350,000 or so clones, with just over 85% observed a single time. Participants, about 18 to 90 years old, spanned around 25 US areas. Deletions cut 0 bases from V and 2 bases from J, with 9 bases between. Germline CDR1 and CDR2: SGHRS and YFSETQ. The CDR3 extends over 15 amino acids. The receptor was isolated from a woman aged 40-49 years with acute COVID-19. The J gene is TRBJ1-5, the V gene TRBV5-1; D is undetermined. Material for sequencing was PBMCs or T cells enriched from blood (not recorded which). The CDR3 here is CASSLGAPGNQPQHF. CDR3 DNA: TGCGCCAGCAGCTTGGGAGCCCCCGGCAATCAGCCCCAGCATTTT.